This TCR beta chain is from a study of cytomegalovirus exposure and HLA in healthy donors. Germline V CDR1 and CDR2: SQVTM, ANQGSEA. The CDR3 extends over 14 amino acids. Trimming shortened V by 2 bases and J by 3 bases, and 14 bases separated the two germline ends. A word on this clone: Its antigen remains unknown.

It was with 60 Vbeta and 13 Jbeta primers that the PCR ran. Clones were read by immunoSEQ multiplex PCR, and TCRdb kept only the in-frame ones, dropping some. In the table there are 90,000 to 120,000 clones, roughly 75% of which are singletons. At sampling all donors were nominally healthy, likely with unrecorded immune exposures. General study results and limits: Versus the roughly 690-donor mean, an Asian-associated ancestry cluster reportedly showed fewer N-insertions in a later analysis.

The rearrangement joins TRBV29-1 to TRBJ2-7; D is perhaps TRBD2 (7 bases). The origin of this receptor is a woman aged 18-35 years in good health and CMV-seropositive. Sequencing input: PBMCs. CDR3 loop: CSVERGGGVYEQYF. CDR3 coding DNA: TGCAGCGTTGAACGAGGGGGGGGAGTCTACGAGCAGTACTTC.